The rows below give T cell receptor beta chains drawn from one sample of a study of regulatory T cells in long-lasting Graves disease. TCRdb passed the multiplex PCR reads through MiXCR, listing each CDR3 protein once. Here the sample spans around 450,000 distinct CDR3 sequences, around a fifth being singletons. This specimen was peripheral blood mononuclear cells (PBMCs), taken when the disease was refractory, from a patient treated with antithyroid drugs. The receptors here all came from a female donor with Graves disease. Both conserved end residues are part of each CDR3. A D gene is named only where the DNA matches it firmly. The size field is filled for only some rows; it gives once, few, many or a size class.

TRBJ2-7,TRBV29-1,NA,TRBD2,CSVESSGSSYEQYF,TGCAGCGTTGAATCTAGCGGGAGCTCCTACGAGCAGTACTTC
TRBJ1-2,TRBV9,few,NA,CASSDPLGGHGYGYTF,TGTGCCAGCAGCGACCCTTTGGGGGGCCATGGCTATGGCTACACCTTC
TRBJ1-4,TRBV7-9,NA,NA,CASSFMATASEKLFF,TGTGCCAGCAGTTTCATGGCGACGGCCAGTGAAAAACTGTTTTTT
TRBJ2-5,TRBV6-1,many,TRBD1,CASSRGFPDRIKETQYF,TGTGCCAGCAGTCGCGGTTTTCCGGACAGGATAAAAGAGACCCAGTACTTC
TRBJ2-3,TRBV7-2,NA,NA,CASGTSGDTQYF,TGTGCCAGCGGCACTTCGGGCGATACGCAGTATTTT
TRBJ2-6,TRBV24-1,NA,NA,CATSDFSGANVLTF,TGTGCCACCAGTGACTTCTCTGGGGCCAACGTCCTGACTTTC
TRBJ1-1,TRBV28,many,NA,CASSLGGEAFF,TGTGCCAGCAGCTTAGGAGGGGAAGCTTTCTTT
TRBJ1-6,TRBV10-1,NA,NA,CASSDVSGDGSPLHF,TGCGCCAGCAGTGATGTCTCAGGGGATGGTTCACCCCTCCACTTT
TRBJ1-2,TRBV5-5,few,NA,CASSMGRNGYTF,TGTGCCAGCAGCATGGGACGGAATGGCTACACCTTC
TRBJ1-5,TRBV28,many,TRBD1,CATTVYTGGQPQHF,TGTGCCACCACAGTTTACACAGGGGGTCAGCCCCAGCATTTT
TRBJ2-7,TRBV3-1,few,NA,CASSFYMGEQYF,TGTGCCAGCAGTTTCTACATGGGCGAGCAGTACTTC
TRBJ2-7,TRBV30,many,NA,CAWSVQGWDEQYF,TGTGCCTGGAGTGTGCAGGGTTGGGACGAGCAGTACTTC
TRBJ1-2,TRBV12-3/TRBV12-4,many,TRBD1,CASTDYPGGGGYTF,TGTGCCAGCACCGACTACCCAGGGGGTGGTGGCTACACCTTC
TRBJ1-2,TRBV25-1,NA,NA,CASSVGDTGYGYTF,TGTGCCAGCAGTGTCGGAGACACGGGCTATGGCTACACCTTC
TRBJ2-7,TRBV3-1,NA,TRBD1,CASSQDFKGATPAYEQYF,TGTGCCAGCAGCCAAGATTTCAAGGGGGCGACCCCAGCCTACGAGCAGTACTTC
TRBJ2-7,TRBV29-1,once,NA,CSVARSSGYEQYF,TGCAGCGTGGCCCGCAGTTCGGGTTACGAGCAGTACTTC
TRBJ2-2,TRBV29-1,few,TRBD1,CSVGQGSYTGELFF,TGCAGCGTGGGACAGGGGTCTTACACCGGGGAGCTGTTTTTT
TRBJ1-1,TRBV12-3/TRBV12-4,NA,NA,CASSPQSQANTEAFF,TGTGCCAGCTCACCACAGTCACAGGCGAACACTGAAGCTTTCTTT